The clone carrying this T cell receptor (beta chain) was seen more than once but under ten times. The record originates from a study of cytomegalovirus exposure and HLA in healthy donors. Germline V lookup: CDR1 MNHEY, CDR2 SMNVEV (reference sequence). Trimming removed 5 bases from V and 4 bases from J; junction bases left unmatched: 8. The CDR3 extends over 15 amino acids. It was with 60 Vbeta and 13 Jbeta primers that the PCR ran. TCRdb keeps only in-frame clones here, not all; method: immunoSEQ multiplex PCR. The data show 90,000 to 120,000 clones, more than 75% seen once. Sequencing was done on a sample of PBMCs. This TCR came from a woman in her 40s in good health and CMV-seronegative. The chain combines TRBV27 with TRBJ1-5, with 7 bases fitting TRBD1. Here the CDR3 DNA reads TGTGCCAGCAGTATACAGGGGATACGAAATCAGCCCCAGCATTTT. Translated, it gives CASSIQGIRNQPQHF.